What follows are 30 T cell receptor beta chains derived from one specimen sequenced in a study of PD-1 blockade in classical Hodgkin lymphoma. Time point here: cycle 4 day 1 (C4D1), after five to seven weeks of nivolumab. In every patient, relapse followed autologous stem cell transplantation, while exposure to brentuximab vedotin differed. Assay used: immunoSEQ multiplex PCR; TCRdb lists only in-frame clones, some missing. The table records tens of thousands of clones, 88% of them present only once. The sequencing here drew on peripheral blood mononuclear cells (PBMCs), taken before the fourth cycle of nivolumab. These receptors all come from a human donor with classical Hodgkin lymphoma.

This clone was picked up one time. This chain's CDR3 is CASSDRAGSPDQETQYF. The CDR3 bases are TGTGCCAGCAGTGACAGAGCGGGATCCCCCGACCAAGAGACCCAGTACTTC. The chain combines TRBV6-4 with TRBJ2-5, with 7 bases aligning to TRBD2. CDR3 length: 17 amino acids. V was pared by 2 bases and J by 0 bases, with 9 bases of the junction left unmatched. Germline V CDR1 and CDR2: MRHNA, SNTAGT.

This chain uses TRBV30 with TRBJ2-5, with a tentative D call TRBD1 (6 bases). The ends were cut back, 4 bases at V and 7 bases at J, with 16 bases in the middle. The CDR3 extends over 13 amino acids. CDR1 is GTSNPN and CDR2 is SVGIG in the germline V gene (reference sequence). CDR3 loop: CAWNRDIGGTQYF. As DNA, the CDR3 is TGTGCCTGGAATAGGGACATAGGGGGGACCCAGTACTTC.

V is TRBV2 and J is TRBJ2-4; TRBD2 matches at 14 bases. Germline V gene lookup returns CDR1 SNHLY and CDR2 FYNNEI. V shed 7 bases and J 8 bases; nucleotides not matched to a gene: 7. This CDR3 has 15 amino acids. Here the CDR3 DNA reads TGTGCCAGCACGCGGACTAGCGGGGGGCTGGACATTCAGTACTTC. This sequence encodes CASTRTSGGLDIQYF.

This clone has more than one count but fewer than ten. V usage is TRBV7-7 and J usage is TRBJ2-2; TRBD2 matches at 7 bases. V was clipped by 2 bases and J by 7 bases; unmatched bases: 10. The CDR3 runs 16 residues. The germline V gene encodes CDR1 SSHAT and CDR2 FNYEAQ (reference sequence). CDR3 region: CASSLPTAGMVGELFF. In DNA form, the CDR3 reads TGTGCCAGCAGCTTACCCACAGCGGGAATGGTCGGGGAGCTGTTTTTT.

The V and J genes are TRBV6-4 and TRBJ1-1; 9 nucleotides line up with TRBD1. The length of the CDR3 is 13 residues. CDR1 MRHNA and CDR2 SNTAGT come from the germline V gene. After removal of 6 bases from V and 7 bases from J, the junction contained 6 bases not matched to a gene. The CDR3 loop reads CASRGQGRGEAFF. CDR3 coding DNA: TGTGCCAGCAGAGGACAGGGGAGGGGTGAAGCTTTCTTT.

The chain employs TRBV10-1 and TRBJ2-2; D is ambiguous. The germline gives CDR1 WNHNN, CDR2 SYGVQD (reference sequence). This CDR3 has 13 residues. Deletions cut 0 bases from V and 5 bases from J, with 4 bases between. The DNA for the CDR3 is TGCGCCAGCAGTGAGTCTCGTACCGGGGAGCTGTTTTTT. It codes for CASSESRTGELFF.

The chain has TRBV5-1 and TRBJ2-1; possible D gene TRBD2, 5 bases. Germline V gene lookup returns CDR1 SGHRS and CDR2 YFSETQ. V was shortened by 5 bases and J by 4 bases, with 19 bases between the two germline ends. The CDR3 runs to 16 residues. The CDR3 sequence is CASSRPAEPIYNEQFF. Here the CDR3 DNA reads TGCGCCAGCAGTCGGCCAGCGGAGCCTATTTACAATGAGCAGTTCTTC.

J is TRBJ2-5 and V is TRBV2, with 7 bases identical to TRBD1. With V trimmed by 6 bases and J by 2 bases, 12 bases remained unmatched. This CDR3 region has 16 residues. Germline V gene sequence: CDR1 SNHLY, CDR2 FYNNEI. In DNA, the CDR3 is TGTGCCAGCAGCCACGCTCCCCACAGGGGACAAGAGACCCAGTACTTC. Encoded protein: CASSHAPHRGQETQYF.

This rearrangement joins TRBV7-6 to TRBJ2-7, with 9 positions matching TRBD1. J lost 4 bases, V lost 2 bases, and 6 bases had no gene match. The length of the CDR3 is 15 residues. Per germline, CDR1 SGHVS and CDR2 FNYEAQ. Here the CDR3 DNA reads TGTGCCAGCAGCTTAATACAGGGGGCAGCATACGAGCAGTACTTC. It codes for CASSLIQGAAYEQYF.

V usage is TRBV7-8 and J usage is TRBJ1-5, with unresolved D. This CDR3 region has 13 residues. Germline CDR1 is SGHVS and CDR2 is FQNEAQ. Trimming removed 1 base from V and 7 bases from J, with 8 bases in between. The DNA for the CDR3 is TGTGCCAGCAGCTTAGTCGAACGACAGCCCCAGCATTTT. Its translation: CASSLVERQPQHF.

This sequence joins TRBV2 and TRBJ2-3, with TRBD2 identical over 8 bases. This CDR3 contains 14 residues. J was trimmed by 3 bases and V by 8 bases; bases with no gene match: 7. Germline loops: CDR1 SNHLY, CDR2 FYNNEI. The CDR3 DNA follows: TGTGCCAGCGTAGCGGGAATGACAACAGATACGCAGTATTTT. This gives the protein CASVAGMTTDTQYF.

This clone was seen only once. The chain links TRBV7-6 to TRBJ1-1, with 10 bases aligning to TRBD1. CDR3 length equals 15 residues. Germline V gene data show CDR1 as SGHVS and CDR2 as FNYEAQ. With 5 bases clipped from V and 6 bases from J, the junction kept 9 bases outside the gene matches. The DNA of the CDR3 is TGTGCCAGCAGCCCCCTGGGACAGGGGACGTCTGAAGCTTTCTTT. This codes for CASSPLGQGTSEAFF.

This chain joins TRBV6-1 and TRBJ2-1; 8 nucleotides match TRBD1. The CDR3 runs 16 residues. Trimming took 1 base from V and 8 from J; bases not matched to a gene: 10. Germline V gene lookup returns CDR1 MNHNS and CDR2 SASEGT. The CDR3 DNA follows: TGTGCCAGCAGTGAAGAGGACAGGGTTTATGAGGATGAGCAGTTCTTC. It translates to CASSEEDRVYEDEQFF.

This clone was counted a few times. V gene TRBV2 combines with J gene TRBJ1-6; perhaps TRBD1 as D (6 bases). CDR1 and CDR2 from the germline V gene are SNHLY and FYNNEI. There are 14 residues in the CDR3. Trimming left V 3 bases short and J 11 bases short, with 14 bases between. CDR3: CASSDRQGTTPLHF. CDR3 bases: TGTGCCAGCAGTGACAGGCAGGGGACAACACCCCTCCACTTT.

The genes are TRBV19 and TRBJ2-3; D is possibly TRBD1 (5 bases). The CDR3 contains 14 residues. CDR1 and CDR2 (germline): LNHDA, SQIVND (reference sequence). Between the trimmed V and J ends, which lost 7 bases and 4 bases, there was a span of 15 bases. CDR3 DNA sequence: TGTGCCAGTACAGTCCGTCAGGGATCAGATACGCAGTATTTT. It yields the protein CASTVRQGSDTQYF.

The chain has TRBV28 and TRBJ2-2; unclear D gene. Trimming shortened V by 3 bases and J by 6 bases, and 11 bases separated the two germline ends. Germline loops: CDR1 MDHEN, CDR2 SYDVKM. The CDR3 runs 14 residues. In DNA, the CDR3 is TGTGCCAGCAGTTTTTCGCCGTCAGCCGGGGAGCTGTTTTTT. This sequence encodes CASSFSPSAGELFF.

The J gene is TRBJ1-2, the V gene TRBV5-4; TRBD1 matches 7 bases. The CDR3 consists of 13 residues. CDR1 and CDR2 (germline): SGHNT, YYREEE (reference sequence). Trimming took 2 bases from V and 8 from J; bases not matched to a gene: 6. The CDR3 loop reads CASSFDRASGYTF. The CDR3 bases are TGTGCCAGCAGCTTTGACAGGGCGTCCGGCTACACCTTC.

This clone was counted a single time. The CDR3 spells CASSEEMATTLNTGELFF. CDR3 DNA sequence: TGTGCCAGCAGTGAAGAAATGGCGACCACGTTGAACACCGGGGAGCTGTTTTTT. This chain links TRBV6-1 with TRBJ2-2, with no clear D. Germline V CDR1 and CDR2: MNHNS, SASEGT. The CDR3 sequence is 18 residues long. V was shortened by 1 base and J by 1 base, with 16 bases between the two germline ends.

The chain has TRBV5-8 and TRBJ2-1, with a weak D call TRBD2 (7 bases). CDR1 and CDR2 (germline): SGHTS, YDEGEE. The length of the CDR3 is 15 residues. The ends were cut back, 4 bases at V and 0 bases at J, with 11 bases in the middle. As DNA, the CDR3 is TGTGCCAGCAGCCTGGGGGGGGCCTCCTACAATGAGCAGTTCTTC. Translated, it gives CASSLGGASYNEQFF.

The CDR3 is CAWSSGGTSYEQYF. The CDR3 nucleotides are TGTGCCTGGAGCTCTGGGGGCACTTCCTACGAGCAGTACTTC. The rearrangement joins TRBV30 to TRBJ2-7; a weak D match, TRBD1 (6 bases). This CDR3 has 14 amino acids. The germline V and J ends were trimmed by 3 bases and 1 base, with 13 bases remaining between them. Germline V gives CDR1 GTSNPN, CDR2 SVGIG (reference sequence).

The CDR3 DNA reads TGTGCCAGCAGCCTGAAGCGGGGGCCCTACAATGAGCAGTTCTTC. The encoded protein is CASSLKRGPYNEQFF. The chain is built from TRBV7-3 and TRBJ2-1, with 8 bases lining up with TRBD2. V trimming: 5 bases; J trimming: 2 bases; junction bases outside the gene matches: 5. Germline CDR1 and CDR2: SGHTA and FQGTGA. The CDR3 runs to 15 residues.

The chain has TRBV6-1 and TRBJ2-5; possible D gene TRBD2, 7 bases. This CDR3 has 13 residues. The V and J ends lost 8 bases and 4 bases respectively, with 14 bases between them. Per germline, CDR1 MNHNS and CDR2 SASEGT. The CDR3 coding sequence is TGTGCCAGCTGGGGGGGGCGAGGAGAGACCCAGTACTTC. Translating gives CASWGGRGETQYF.

The V gene is TRBV2, the J gene TRBJ2-1; D perhaps matches TRBD2 (6 bases). V lost 6 bases and J 4 bases, leaving 10 bases between the germline ends. Per the germline V gene, CDR1 is SNHLY and CDR2 is FYNNEI. This CDR3 is built from 13 residues. The CDR3 nucleotides read TGTGCCAGCAGGGTCGGGGGTTACAATGAGCAGTTCTTC. This translates into CASRVGGYNEQFF.

The chain couples TRBV6-1 to TRBJ2-5, with D perhaps TRBD1 (5 bases). This CDR3 comprises 14 residues. V gave up 3 bases and J gave up 5 bases, with 13 bases separating them. From germline, CDR1 is MNHNS and CDR2 SASEGT. The CDR3 DNA sequence: TGTGCCAGCAGTGACAGGGTGGGCCGGGAGACCCAGTACTTC. It codes for CASSDRVGRETQYF.

This clone appeared a single time. The J gene is TRBJ2-7, the V gene TRBV5-1; unclear D gene. This CDR3 is 13 amino acids long. V was pared by 0 bases and J by 4 bases, with 8 bases between. Germline CDR1 SGHRS, CDR2 YFSETQ. CDR3 protein: CASSLANPYEQYF. CDR3 DNA: TGCGCCAGCAGCTTGGCGAATCCATACGAGCAGTACTTC.

The gene calls are TRBV7-2 and TRBJ1-2; unclear D gene. The V and J ends lost 0 bases and 1 base respectively, with 3 bases between them. Germline lookup yields CDR1 SGHTA and CDR2 FQGNSA. This CDR3 comprises 13 residues. CDR3 protein: CASSLALNYGYTF. The CDR3 DNA reads TGTGCCAGCAGCTTAGCCCTTAACTATGGCTACACCTTC.

The rearrangement joins TRBV10-1 to TRBJ2-7, with D possibly matching TRBD1 (6 bases). This CDR3 spans 13 amino acids. Germline V gene lookup returns CDR1 WNHNN and CDR2 SYGVQD (reference sequence). V was pared by 3 bases and J by 2 bases, with 8 bases between. The CDR3 here is CASSDQGTYEQYF. CDR3 DNA sequence: TGCGCCAGCAGTGACCAGGGGACCTACGAGCAGTACTTC.

The chain uses TRBV9 and TRBJ1-4, with a weak D call TRBD1 (5 bases). Germline CDR1 and CDR2: SGDLS and YYNGEE. The CDR3 extends over 14 amino acids. The V end was cut by 3 bases, the J end by 10 bases, with 16 bases between. The CDR3 DNA is TGTGCCAGCAGCGCGTCTCGGGACGTAGGAAAACTGTTTTTT. Its translation: CASSASRDVGKLFF. Full variable domain (remainder filled in from reference TRBV9 and TRBJ1-4): DSGVTQTPKHLITATGQRVTLRCSPRSGDLSVYWYQQSLDQGLQFLIQYYNGEERAKGNILERFSAQQFPDLHSELNLSSLELGDSALYFCASSASRDVGKLFFGSGTQLSVL.

The chain links TRBV6-5 to TRBJ1-6; D is ambiguous. Trimming cost V 6 bases and J 7 bases, with 13 bases left between them. Germline V gene sequence: CDR1 MNHEY, CDR2 SVGAGI. CDR3 length: 14 residues. CDR3 DNA: TGTGCCAGCAGGCCGGACGGAAGCAATTCACCCCTCCACTTT. This codes for CASRPDGSNSPLHF.

The genes are TRBV27 and TRBJ2-1; possibly TRBD2 for D (6 bases). The CDR3 sequence is 16 residues long. Between the trimmed V and J ends, which lost 0 bases and 7 bases, there was a span of 16 bases. Germline V CDR1 and CDR2: MNHEY, SMNVEV (reference sequence). CDR3 DNA sequence: TGTGCCAGCAGTTTATCGAGACTAGTAGGAGTAAATGAGCAGTTCTTC. Protein product: CASSLSRLVGVNEQFF.